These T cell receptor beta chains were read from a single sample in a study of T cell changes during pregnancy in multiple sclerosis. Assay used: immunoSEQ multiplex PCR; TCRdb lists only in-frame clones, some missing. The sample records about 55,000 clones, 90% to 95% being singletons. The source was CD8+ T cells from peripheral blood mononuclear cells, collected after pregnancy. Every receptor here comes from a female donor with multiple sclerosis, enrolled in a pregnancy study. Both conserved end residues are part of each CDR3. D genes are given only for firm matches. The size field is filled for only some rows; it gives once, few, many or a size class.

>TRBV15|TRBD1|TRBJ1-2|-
CATSSFRGLDGYTF
TGTGCCACCAGCAGTTTCAGGGGGCTGGATGGCTACACCTTC
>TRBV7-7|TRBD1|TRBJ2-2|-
CASSLDRGPTGELFF
TGTGCCAGCAGCTTAGATAGGGGGCCTACCGGGGAGCTGTTTTTT
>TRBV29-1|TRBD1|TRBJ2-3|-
CSVEEDGTGSTDTQYF
TGCAGCGTTGAAGAGGACGGGACAGGGAGCACAGATACGCAGTATTTT
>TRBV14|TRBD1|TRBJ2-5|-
CASSQEGGWETQYF
TGTGCCAGCAGCCAAGAAGGGGGCTGGGAGACCCAGTACTTC
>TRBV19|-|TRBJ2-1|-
CASSYQASYNEQFF
TGTGCCAGTAGTTATCAGGCCTCCTACAATGAGCAGTTCTTC
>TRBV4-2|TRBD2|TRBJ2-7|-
CASSPRAGLGSSSYEQYF
TGTGCCAGCAGCCCCCGGGCGGGACTAGGTTCCAGCTCCTACGAGCAGTACTTC
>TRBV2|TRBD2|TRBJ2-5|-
CASTGSGIRYF
TGTGCCAGCACCGGTAGCGGGATTCGGTACTTC
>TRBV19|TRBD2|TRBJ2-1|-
CASRTSGTYNEQFF
TGTGCCAGTCGGACTAGCGGGACCTACAATGAGCAGTTCTTC
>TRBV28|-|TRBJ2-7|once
CASKRDGDEQYF
TGTGCCAGCAAACGGGATGGAGACGAGCAGTACTTC
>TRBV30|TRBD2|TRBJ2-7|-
CAWRRVAGASYEQYF
TGTGCCTGGAGACGGGTAGCGGGAGCCTCCTACGAGCAGTACTTC
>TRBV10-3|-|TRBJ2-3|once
CAISELYMEADTQYF
TGTGCCATCAGTGAGTTATACATGGAAGCGGATACGCAGTATTTT
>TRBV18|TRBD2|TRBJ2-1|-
CASSPPPAGSPNEQFF
TGTGCCAGCTCACCACCCCCAGCGGGGAGTCCCAATGAGCAGTTCTTC
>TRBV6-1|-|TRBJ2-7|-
CASSEGGDRYYEQYF
TGTGCCAGCAGTGAAGGGGGGGACCGATACTACGAGCAGTACTTC
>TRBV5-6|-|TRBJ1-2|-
CASSLLSRGPYGYTF
TGTGCCAGCAGCTTGCTGTCTAGGGGCCCCTATGGCTACACCTTC
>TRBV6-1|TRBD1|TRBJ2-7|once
CASNRGREAYEQYF
TGTGCCAGCAACAGGGGGCGCGAGGCCTACGAGCAGTACTTC
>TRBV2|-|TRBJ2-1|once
CASSRGRELDEQFF
TGTGCCAGCAGCAGGGGGCGGGAGCTGGATGAGCAGTTCTTC
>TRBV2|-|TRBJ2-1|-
CASSGSSYNEQFF
TGTGCCAGCTCAGGTAGCTCCTACAATGAGCAGTTCTTC
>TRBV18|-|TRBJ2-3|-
CASSMRLDTQYF
TGTGCCAGCTCAATGAGGTTAGATACGCAGTATTTT
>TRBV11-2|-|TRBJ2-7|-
CASSSSTYEQYF
TGTGCCAGCAGCTCGAGTACCTACGAGCAGTACTTC
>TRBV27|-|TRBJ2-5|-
CASTLSSDNQETQYF
TGTGCCAGCACCCTTAGTTCCGACAACCAAGAGACCCAGTACTTC
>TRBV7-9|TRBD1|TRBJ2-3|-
CASSLGTGSTDTQYF
TGTGCCAGCAGCCTAGGGACAGGGAGCACAGATACGCAGTATTTT
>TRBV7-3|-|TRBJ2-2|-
CASSTGNTGELFF
TGTGCCAGCTCTACGGGGAACACCGGGGAGCTGTTTTTT
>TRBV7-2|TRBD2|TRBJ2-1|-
CASRSSGSSYNEQFF
TGTGCCAGCAGGTCTAGCGGGAGCTCCTACAATGAGCAGTTCTTC
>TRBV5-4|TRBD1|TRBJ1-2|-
CAISTGDYGYTF
TGTGCCATATCGACAGGGGACTATGGCTACACCTTC
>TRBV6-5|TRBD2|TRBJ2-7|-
CASSPTSGYYEQYF
TGTGCCAGCAGCCCGACTAGCGGGTACTACGAGCAGTACTTC
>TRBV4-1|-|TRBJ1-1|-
CASSQGAGDTEAFF
TGCGCCAGCAGCCAAGGGGCAGGGGACACTGAAGCTTTCTTT
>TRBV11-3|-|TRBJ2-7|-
CASSGLNGEQYF
TGTGCCAGCAGCGGACTTAACGGGGAGCAGTACTTC
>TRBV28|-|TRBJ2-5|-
CASSWRGEGETQYF
TGTGCCAGCAGCTGGCGGGGAGAGGGAGAGACCCAGTACTTC
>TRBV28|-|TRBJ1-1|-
CASSFAGPLNTEAFF
TGTGCCAGCAGTTTTGCGGGCCCTTTGAACACTGAAGCTTTCTTT
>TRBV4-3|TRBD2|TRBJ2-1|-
CASSQGLAGGVQFF
TGCGCCAGCAGCCAAGGCTTAGCGGGAGGCGTCCAGTTCTTC
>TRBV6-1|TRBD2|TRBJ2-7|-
CASRHTSGRDEQYF
TGTGCCAGCCGCCACACTAGCGGAAGGGACGAGCAGTACTTC
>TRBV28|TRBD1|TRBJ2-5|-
CASSKGTGGIRETQYF
TGTGCCAGCTCTAAGGGGACAGGGGGCATCCGAGAGACCCAGTACTTC
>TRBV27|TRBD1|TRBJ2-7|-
CASRNDSGTGGYEQYF
TGTGCCAGCAGGAACGACTCTGGGACAGGGGGCTACGAGCAGTACTTC
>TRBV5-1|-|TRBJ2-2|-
CASSSGTGELFF
TGCGCCAGCAGCTCGGGCACCGGGGAGCTGTTTTTT
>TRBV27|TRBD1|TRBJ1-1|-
CASHTTGVTEAFF
TGTGCCAGCCATACTACAGGGGTTACTGAAGCTTTCTTT
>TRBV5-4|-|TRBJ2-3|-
CASMGSTDTQYF
TGTGCCAGCATGGGCAGCACAGATACGCAGTATTTT
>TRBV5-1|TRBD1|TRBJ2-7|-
CASSFQGAPYEQYF
TGCGCCAGCAGCTTCCAGGGGGCGCCCTACGAGCAGTACTTC
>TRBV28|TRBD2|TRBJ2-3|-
CASSSGLAGLDTDTQYF
TGTGCCAGCAGTTCGGGACTAGCGGGGCTGGACACAGATACGCAGTATTTT
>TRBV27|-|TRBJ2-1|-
CASRRSEGPYNEQFF
TGTGCCAGCAGGAGGAGCGAGGGTCCCTACAATGAGCAGTTCTTC
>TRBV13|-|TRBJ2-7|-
CATTQGSYEQYF
TGTGCCACAACGCAGGGTTCCTACGAGCAGTACTTC
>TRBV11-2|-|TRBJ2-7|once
CASSPTGTIYEQYF
TGTGCCAGCAGCCCCACCGGGACAATCTACGAGCAGTACTTC
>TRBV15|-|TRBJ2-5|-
CATSQGNGGQETQYF
TGTGCCACCAGCCAAGGGAACGGGGGACAAGAGACCCAGTACTTC
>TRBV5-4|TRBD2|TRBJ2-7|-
CASSPWTSGRNEQYF
TGTGCCAGCAGCCCATGGACTAGCGGGAGGAACGAGCAGTACTTC
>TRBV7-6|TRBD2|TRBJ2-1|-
CASSPRTSGKNNEQFF
TGTGCCAGCAGCCCCCGGACTAGCGGAAAGAACAATGAGCAGTTCTTC
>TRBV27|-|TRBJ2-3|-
CASTRAGASTDTQYF
TGTGCCAGCACCCGGGCAGGGGCTAGCACAGATACGCAGTATTTT
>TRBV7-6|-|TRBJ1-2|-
CASSLGPTANYGYTF
TGTGCCAGCAGCTTAGGACCGACAGCTAACTATGGCTACACCTTC
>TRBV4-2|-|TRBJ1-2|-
CASSQDLLINSPCTF
TGTGCCAGCAGCCAAGATCTTCTTATCAACAGTCCGTGCACCTTC
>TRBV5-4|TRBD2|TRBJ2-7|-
CASSSQTSGGRYEQYF
TGTGCCAGCAGCTCACAGACTAGCGGAGGGCGCTACGAGCAGTACTTC
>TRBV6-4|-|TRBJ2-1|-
CASRPTGSLANEQFF
TGTGCCAGCAGGCCCACCGGGAGTCTTGCCAATGAGCAGTTCTTC
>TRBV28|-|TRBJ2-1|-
CASSLRGWNEQFF
TGTGCCAGCAGTTTAAGGGGCTGGAATGAGCAGTTCTTC
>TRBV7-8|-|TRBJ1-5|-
CASTPWERDNQPQHF
TGTGCCAGCACCCCTTGGGAGAGGGACAATCAGCCCCAGCATTTT
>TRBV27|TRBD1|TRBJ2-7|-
CASSRDRGREQYF
TGTGCCAGCAGTAGAGACAGGGGGAGGGAGCAGTACTTC
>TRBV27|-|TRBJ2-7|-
CASSALDSTYEQYF
TGTGCCAGCAGCGCGTTGGACTCTACCTACGAGCAGTACTTC
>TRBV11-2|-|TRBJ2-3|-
CASSRPPEGDTQYF
TGTGCCAGCAGCCGTCCCCCCGAGGGAGATACGCAGTATTTT